This TCR beta chain is from a study of molecular identifiers for immune sequencing clone quantification. Previously described methods and listed TCR primers produced bulk TCR libraries. TCRdb itself ran the PCR reads through MiXCR, one entry per CDR3 protein. The sample holds 550,000 to 750,000 distinct CDR3 sequences, roughly 21% seen once. This CDR3 spans 16 amino acids. In germline, CDR1 is MNHEY, CDR2 SVGAGI. The V gene lost 6 bases and the J gene lost 3 bases, with 20 bases spanning the gap. This clonotype was detected many times. Its antigen is currently unknown. Findings and limits, study-wide: Effector cells kept over 99% of their molecules in clones above 20 RNA copies, while naive cells kept under 1% there. Jurkat TCR RNA from one cell was spiked into roughly 1 million naive cells, and it was reportedly detectable there.

The genes are TRBV6-5 and TRBJ1-1; TRBD1 is a possible D gene (6 bases). This clonotype was obtained from a human donor in good health. Some libraries in this study had Jurkat cell RNA spiked in. The sequencing sample was made of naive CD8+ T cells from blood, with Jurkat cell RNA spiked in. The subset is: FACS-sorted CD8+CD4-CCR7+CD45RA+ naive T cells. The CDR3 DNA reads TGTGCCAGCAGCCCGACGGGGGGGCGTAGGGACACTGAAGCTTTCTTT. Translated, it gives CASSPTGGRRDTEAFF.